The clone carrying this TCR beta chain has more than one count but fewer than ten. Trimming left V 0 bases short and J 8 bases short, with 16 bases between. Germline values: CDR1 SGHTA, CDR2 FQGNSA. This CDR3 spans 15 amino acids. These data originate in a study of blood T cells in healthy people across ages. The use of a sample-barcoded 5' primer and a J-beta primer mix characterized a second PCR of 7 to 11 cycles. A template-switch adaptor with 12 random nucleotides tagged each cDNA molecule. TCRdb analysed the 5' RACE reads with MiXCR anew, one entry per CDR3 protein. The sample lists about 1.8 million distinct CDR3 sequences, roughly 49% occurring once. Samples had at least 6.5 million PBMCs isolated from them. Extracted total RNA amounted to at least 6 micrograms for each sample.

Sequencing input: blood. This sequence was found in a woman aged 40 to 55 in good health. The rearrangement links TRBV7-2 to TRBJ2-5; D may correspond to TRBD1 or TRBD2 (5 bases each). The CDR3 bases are TGTGCCAGCAGCTTAGCGGGGGTCCAGAGAGGAACCCAGTACTTC. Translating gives CASSLAGVQRGTQYF.